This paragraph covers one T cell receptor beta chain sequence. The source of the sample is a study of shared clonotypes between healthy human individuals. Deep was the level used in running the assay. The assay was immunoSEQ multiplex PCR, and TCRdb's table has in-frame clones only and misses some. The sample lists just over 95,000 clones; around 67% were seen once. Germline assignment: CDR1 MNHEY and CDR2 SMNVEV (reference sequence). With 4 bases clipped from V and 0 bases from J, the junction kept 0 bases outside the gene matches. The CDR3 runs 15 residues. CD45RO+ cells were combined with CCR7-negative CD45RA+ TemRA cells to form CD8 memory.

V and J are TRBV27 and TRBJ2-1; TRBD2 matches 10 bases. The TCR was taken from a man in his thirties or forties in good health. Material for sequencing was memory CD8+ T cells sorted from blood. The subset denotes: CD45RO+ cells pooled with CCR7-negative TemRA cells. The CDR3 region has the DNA TGTGCCAGCAGTTCTAGCGGGGGCTCCTACAATGAGCAGTTCTTC. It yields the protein CASSSSGGSYNEQFF.